The next 19 T cell receptor beta chains were all read from a single sample in a study of T-cell reconstitution after alpha-beta-depleted transplantation in children. Preparation of the TCRbeta library involved a method that used unique molecular identifiers. TCRdb re-analysed the PCR reads in MiXCR, keeping a single row per CDR3 protein. The sample has some 600,000 distinct CDR3 sequences, 16% seen once. The specimen was PBMCs from the stem cell graft donor, collected from the stem cell graft. These TCRs come from a human donor who donated a stem cell graft to a child with acute myeloid leukemia.

This clonotype has a handful of counts. The chain combines TRBV20-1 with TRBJ1-2, with D maybe TRBD1 (6 bases). This CDR3 is built from 12 residues. The V gene's germline CDR1 is DFQATT and CDR2 SNEGSKA (reference sequence). V lost 7 bases to trimming and J lost 6 bases, with 15 bases between them. CDR3 protein: CSGGRGIDGYTF. CDR3 nucleotide sequence: TGCAGTGGAGGGAGGGGGATTGATGGCTACACCTTC.

This clonotype has a count of ten or more. This chain connects TRBV20-1 to TRBJ1-1; no definite D call. V was pared by 3 bases and J by 0 bases, with 14 bases between. The CDR3 has 15 amino acids. CDR1 is DFQATT and CDR2 is SNEGSKA in the germline V gene (reference sequence). The CDR3 DNA sequence: TGCAGTGCTAGCCCCCAGTGGACGTTGAACACTGAAGCTTTCTTT. It specifies CSASPQWTLNTEAFF.

V is TRBV5-5 and J is TRBJ1-1, with D possibly matching TRBD1 (5 bases). CDR1 is SGHKS, CDR2 YYEKEE, per germline (reference sequence). The CDR3 spans 13 residues. Trimming cost V 2 bases and J 7 bases, with 12 bases left between them. The CDR3 coding sequence is TGTGCCAGCAGCTTAGAAGGGGCAAGTGAAGCTTTCTTT. Protein sequence: CASSLEGASEAFF.

J is TRBJ1-6 and V is TRBV20-1; D uncertain. Between the trimmed V and J ends, which lost 0 bases and 3 bases, there was a span of 6 bases. The CDR3 extends over 14 amino acids. The germline V gene encodes CDR1 DFQATT and CDR2 SNEGSKA (reference sequence). The CDR3 DNA sequence: TGCAGTGCTAGAGATAAGAGCTATAATTCACCCCTCCACTTT. Protein sequence: CSARDKSYNSPLHF.

This clonotype was seen ten or more times. The chain couples TRBV20-1 to TRBJ2-1; D gene unclear. V lost 5 bases to trimming and J lost 8 bases, with 10 bases between them. The CDR3 covers 11 residues. Per germline, CDR1 DFQATT and CDR2 SNEGSKA (reference sequence). The CDR3 sequence: CSAVQAYEQFF. Here the CDR3 DNA reads TGCAGTGCTGTGCAGGCGTATGAGCAGTTCTTC.

The rearrangement links TRBV4-3 to TRBJ2-1, with no clear D. The germline V gene has CDR1 LGHNA and CDR2 YSLEER. V lost 0 bases and J lost 9, with 12 bases in between. CDR3 length equals 14 residues. Here the CDR3 DNA reads TGCGCCAGCAGCCAAGAGGAACGATGGGGTGAGCAGTTCTTC. This gives the protein CASSQEERWGEQFF.

In this sample, this clonotype turned up many times. The chain carries TRBV20-1 and TRBJ2-7, with 10 bases lining up with TRBD1. CDR3 length: 13 residues. J gave up 3 bases and V 2 bases, and 1 base lay outside the gene matches. Germline CDR1 and CDR2: DFQATT and SNEGSKA (reference sequence). CDR3 sequence: CSARRDRGYEQYV. As DNA, the CDR3 is TGCAGTGCTAGAAGGGACAGGGGCTACGAGCAGTACGTC.

This clonotype was detected only a few times. This chain links TRBV18 with TRBJ2-7; TRBD1 agrees at 10 bases. The trim removed 4 bases at V and 4 bases at J, leaving 4 bases unmatched. Germline CDR1 is KGHSH and CDR2 is LQKENI. The CDR3 has 14 residues. CDR3 in DNA: TGTGCCAGCTCACTAGCGGGACAGGGGTACGAGCAGTACTTC. Translation: CASSLAGQGYEQYF.

This clonotype was seen only a few times. The chain couples TRBV9 to TRBJ2-7; D is perhaps TRBD1 (6 bases). V gave up 3 bases and J gave up 2 bases, with 12 bases separating them. Germline-derived CDR1 and CDR2 are SGDLS and YYNGEE. The length of the CDR3 is 14 residues. This CDR3 is CASSAGQLPYEQYF. The DNA of the CDR3 is TGTGCCAGCAGCGCTGGACAGCTTCCCTACGAGCAGTACTTC.

With regard to this clonotype: This may be a read error: a much more frequent sequence differs by one nucleotide. The CDR3: CSRKNTEAFF. DNA of the CDR3: TGCAGTCGTAAGAACACTGAAGCTTTCTTT. The V and J genes are TRBV20-1 and TRBJ1-1; D gene uncertain. The CDR3 runs 10 residues. Trimming removed 8 bases at V and 1 base at J, with 5 bases between. The germline V gene encodes CDR1 DFQATT and CDR2 SNEGSKA (reference sequence).

The chain couples TRBV9 to TRBJ2-1; D is perhaps TRBD1 or TRBD2 (5 bases each). The germline V gene has CDR1 SGDLS and CDR2 YYNGEE. The CDR3 is made up of 17 amino acids. Between the trimmed V and J ends, which lost 3 bases and 7 bases, there was a span of 23 bases. The CDR3 sequence: CASSAMGDARPGNEQFF. DNA of the CDR3: TGTGCCAGCAGCGCCATGGGGGACGCGAGGCCTGGGAATGAGCAGTTCTTC.

This clonotype was counted at least ten times. The junction shows a germline mismatch at one end, possibly a read error. The CDR3 sequence: CATSPDRGTSPLHF. CDR3 coding DNA: TGTGCCACCAGCCCCGACAGGGGGACTTCACCCCTCCACTTT. This chain connects TRBV7-6 to TRBJ1-6, with 9 bases fitting TRBD1. Germline V gene data show CDR1 as SGHVS and CDR2 as FNYEAQ. This CDR3 is 14 amino acids long.

This clonotype showed up many times. The chain uses TRBV12-3 or TRBV12-4 and TRBJ1-3, with TRBD1 matching over 7 bases. The CDR3 has 16 residues. The ends lost 4 bases at V and 0 bases at J; junction bases unmatched: 6. CDR3 loop: CASSSDRADSGNTIYF. CDR3 DNA: TGTGCCAGCAGTTCCGACAGGGCCGACTCTGGAAACACCATATATTTT.

This chain links TRBV10-1 with TRBJ1-1; 8 bases agree with TRBD1. This CDR3 contains 14 residues. Germline-derived CDR1 and CDR2 are WNHNN and SYGVQD (reference sequence). V trimming: 6 bases; J trimming: 2 bases; junction bases outside the gene matches: 5. The CDR3 coding sequence is TGCGCCAGCAGCCGGACAGGGCCCAACACTGAAGCTTTCTTT. It translates to CASSRTGPNTEAFF.

At least ten counts were recorded for this clonotype. The gene calls are TRBV29-1 and TRBJ1-1, with 8 bases lining up with TRBD1. V lost 0 bases to trimming and J lost 5 bases; unmatched junction nucleotides: 8. Germline-derived CDR1 and CDR2 are SQVTM and ANQGSEA. CDR3 length: 15 amino acids. CDR3 region: CSVEDWRQGYTEAFF. DNA of the CDR3: TGCAGCGTTGAAGATTGGCGACAGGGGTATACTGAAGCTTTCTTT. Based on the CDR3 plus reference TRBV29-1 and TRBJ1-1, the full variable domain is SAVISQKPSRDICQRGTSLTIQCQVDSQVTMMFWYRQQPGQSLTLIATANQGSEATYESGFVIDKFPISRPNLTFSTLTVSNMSPEDSSIYLCSVEDWRQGYTEAFFGQGTRLTVV.

This clonotype occurred many times. The rearrangement joins TRBV20-1 to TRBJ1-1; D unclear. Germline V lookup: CDR1 DFQATT, CDR2 SNEGSKA (reference sequence). Trimming removed 3 bases at V and 5 bases at J, with 13 bases between. This CDR3 is built from 13 residues. In DNA form, the CDR3 reads TGCAGTGCTAGCCACAGCGGGAGGACTGAAGCTTTCTTT. This translates into CSASHSGRTEAFF.

The CDR3 DNA follows: TGTGCCATCAGTGCCCGGGACAAGGAGACCCAGTACTTC. It encodes CAISARDKETQYF. The chain has TRBV10-3 and TRBJ2-5, with D possibly matching TRBD1 (6 bases). The CDR3 totals 13 residues. The germline V gene has CDR1 ENHRY and CDR2 SYGVKD. V dropped 4 bases and J dropped 5 bases, with 11 bases sitting between them.

This rearrangement joins TRBV20-1 to TRBJ1-2; D perhaps matches TRBD1 (5 bases). Between the trimmed V and J ends, which lost 6 bases and 3 bases, there was a span of 11 bases. Germline V gene sequence: CDR1 DFQATT, CDR2 SNEGSKA (reference sequence). The CDR3 has 12 residues. This CDR3 is CSAPRGDYGYTF. CDR3 in DNA: TGCAGTGCCCCAAGGGGTGACTATGGCTACACCTTC.

This clonotype was observed many times. The rearrangement uses TRBV29-1 and TRBJ1-1; 9 bases agree with TRBD1. This CDR3 spans 18 amino acids. Looked up from germline, CDR1 is SQVTM and CDR2 is ANQGSEA. Trimming removed 0 bases from V and 4 bases from J; junction bases left unmatched: 15. CDR3 in amino acids: CSVEDPGTGRVRFTEAFF. In nucleotides, the CDR3 is TGCAGCGTTGAAGATCCGGGGACAGGGCGGGTCCGATTCACTGAAGCTTTCTTT.